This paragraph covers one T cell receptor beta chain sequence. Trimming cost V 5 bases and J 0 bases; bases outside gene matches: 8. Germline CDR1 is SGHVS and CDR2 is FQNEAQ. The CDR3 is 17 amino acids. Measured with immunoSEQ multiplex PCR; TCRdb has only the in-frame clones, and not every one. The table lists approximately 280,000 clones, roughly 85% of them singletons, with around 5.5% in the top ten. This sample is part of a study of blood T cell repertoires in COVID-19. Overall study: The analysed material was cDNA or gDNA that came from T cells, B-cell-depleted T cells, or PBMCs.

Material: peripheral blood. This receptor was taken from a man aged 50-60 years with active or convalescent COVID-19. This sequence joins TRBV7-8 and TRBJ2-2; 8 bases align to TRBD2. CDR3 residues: CASSPRGAGANTGELFF. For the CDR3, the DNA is TGTGCCAGCAGCCCGCGTGGAGCGGGAGCGAACACCGGGGAGCTGTTTTTT.